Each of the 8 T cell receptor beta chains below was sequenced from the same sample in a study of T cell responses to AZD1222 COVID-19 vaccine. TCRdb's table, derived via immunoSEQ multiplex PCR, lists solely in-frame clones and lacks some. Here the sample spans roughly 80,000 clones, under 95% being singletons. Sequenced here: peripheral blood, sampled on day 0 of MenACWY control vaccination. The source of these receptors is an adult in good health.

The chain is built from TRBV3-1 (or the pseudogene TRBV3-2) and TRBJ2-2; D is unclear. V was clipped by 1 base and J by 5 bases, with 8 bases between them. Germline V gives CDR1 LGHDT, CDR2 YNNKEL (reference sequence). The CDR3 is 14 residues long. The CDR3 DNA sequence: TGTGCCAGCAGCCAAGTCCGGCAGACCGGGGAGCTGTTTTTT. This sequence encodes CASSQVRQTGELFF.

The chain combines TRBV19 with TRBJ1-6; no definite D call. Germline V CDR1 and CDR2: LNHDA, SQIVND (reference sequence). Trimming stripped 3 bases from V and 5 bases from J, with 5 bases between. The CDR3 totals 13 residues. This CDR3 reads CASSMGNNSPLHF. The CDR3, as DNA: TGTGCCAGTAGTATGGGAAATAATTCACCCCTCCACTTT.

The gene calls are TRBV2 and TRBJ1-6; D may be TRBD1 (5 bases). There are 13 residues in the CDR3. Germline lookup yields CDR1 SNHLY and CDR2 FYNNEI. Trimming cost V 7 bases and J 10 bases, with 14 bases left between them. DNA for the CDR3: TGTGCCAGCACTCGGGACGGAGGGTCACCCCTCCACTTT. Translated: CASTRDGGSPLHF.

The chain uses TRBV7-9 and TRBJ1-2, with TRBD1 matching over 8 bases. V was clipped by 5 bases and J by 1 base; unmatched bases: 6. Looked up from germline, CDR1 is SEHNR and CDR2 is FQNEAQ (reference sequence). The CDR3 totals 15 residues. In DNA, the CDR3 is TGTGCCAGCAGCCTCTTAGGACAGGGTAACTATGGCTACACCTTC. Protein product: CASSLLGQGNYGYTF.

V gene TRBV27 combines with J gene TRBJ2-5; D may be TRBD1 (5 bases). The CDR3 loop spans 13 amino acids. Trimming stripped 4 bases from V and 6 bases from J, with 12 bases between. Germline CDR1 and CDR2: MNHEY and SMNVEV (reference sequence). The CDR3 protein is CASSYTDSQTQYF. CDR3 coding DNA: TGTGCCAGCAGTTATACCGACAGTCAGACCCAGTACTTC.

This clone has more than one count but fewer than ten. The CDR3 loop is CASSQTGTKRYNEQFF. CDR3 nucleotides: TGTGCCAGCAGCCAGACAGGGACAAAGCGGTACAATGAGCAGTTCTTC. V usage is TRBV13 and J usage is TRBJ2-1; 7 bases are a match to TRBD1. Germline V CDR1 and CDR2: PRHDT, FYEKMQ (reference sequence). With 5 bases clipped from V and 4 bases from J, the junction kept 11 bases outside the gene matches. The CDR3 is made up of 16 amino acids.

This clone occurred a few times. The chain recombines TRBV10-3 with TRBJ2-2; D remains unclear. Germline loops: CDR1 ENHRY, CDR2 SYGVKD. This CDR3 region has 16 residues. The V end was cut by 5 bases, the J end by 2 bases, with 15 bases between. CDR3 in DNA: TGTGCCATCAGTATGGCTACAGCGATTAACACCGGGGAGCTGTTTTTT. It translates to CAISMATAINTGELFF.

CDR3 coding DNA: TGTGCCAGCAGCTTGGCGGGCGTCAATGAGCAGTTCTTC. Protein: CASSLAGVNEQFF. The rearrangement joins TRBV11-2 to TRBJ2-1; D is possibly TRBD2 (5 bases). The CDR3 has 13 amino acids. Germline V gene sequence: CDR1 SGHAT, CDR2 FQNNGV. V was clipped by 3 bases and J by 6 bases, with 9 bases between them.